Sequencing of this T cell receptor (beta chain) was carried out in a study of beta chain features in type 1 diabetes. This clone occurred a few times. Antigen unknown. At one end, the junction sequence differs from germline, possibly due to a read error. Sorting based on CD45RO/CCR7/CD25/CD127/CD95/CD27 separated CD4+ naive, central memory, regulatory and stem cell-like memory cells. Every isolated RNA sample was fully reverse transcribed, so sequencing captured expressed TCRB transcripts. An average around 3.8 million reads came from naive, central memory and regulatory T cell samples. Profiling relied on immunoSEQ multiplex PCR, and the TCRdb table lists in-frame clones only, not all of them. The sample records 250,000 or so clones, 20% being singletons. Whole-study results and caveats: Within each of all four CD4+ subsets, Type 1 diabetes patients had TCRB CDR3s that were moderately but significantly shorter. A greater similarity of naive, central memory and Treg TCRB repertoires was seen among patients than among healthy donors.

The germline gives CDR1 SQVTM, CDR2 ANQGSEA. The CDR3 covers 12 residues. The receptor was isolated from a woman aged 40 to 50 with type 1 diabetes. The V call is TRBV29-1, the J call TRBJ1-1, with a weak D call TRBD1 (5 bases). Material: naive CD4+ T cells from blood. CDR3 in amino acids: CGGREQDTEAFF. In DNA form, the CDR3 reads TGTGGAGGGAGGGAACAGGACACTGAAGCTTTCTTT.